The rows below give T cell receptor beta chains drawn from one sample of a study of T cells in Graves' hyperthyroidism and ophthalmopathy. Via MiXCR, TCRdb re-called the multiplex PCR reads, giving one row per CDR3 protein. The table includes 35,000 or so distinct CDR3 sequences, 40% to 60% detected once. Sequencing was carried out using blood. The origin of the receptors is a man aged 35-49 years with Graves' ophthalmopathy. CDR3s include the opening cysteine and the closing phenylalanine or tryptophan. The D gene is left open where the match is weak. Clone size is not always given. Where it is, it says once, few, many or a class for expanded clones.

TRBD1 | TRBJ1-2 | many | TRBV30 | CAWRTTGAGGYTF | TGTGCCTGGAGGACGACAGGGGCTGGTGGCTACACCTTC
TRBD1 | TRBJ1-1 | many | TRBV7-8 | CASSLVQGANTEAFF | TGTGCCAGCAGCTTAGTACAGGGGGCAAACACTGAAGCTTTCTTT
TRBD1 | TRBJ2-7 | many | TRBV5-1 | CASSLGQGGYEQYF | TGCGCCAGCAGCCTGGGACAGGGGGGCTACGAGCAGTACTTC
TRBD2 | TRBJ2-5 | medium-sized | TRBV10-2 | CASSAAYGTSGRETQYF | TGCGCCAGCAGTGCCGCCTATGGGACTAGCGGGAGAGAGACCCAGTACTTC
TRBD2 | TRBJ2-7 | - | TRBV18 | CASSPFLREVGHEQYF | TGTGCCAGCTCACCATTTCTACGGGAGGTCGGGCACGAGCAGTACTTC
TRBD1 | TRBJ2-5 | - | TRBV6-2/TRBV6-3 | CAISDWTGGGETQYF | TGTGCCATCAGTGACTGGACAGGGGGCGGGGAGACCCAGTACTTC
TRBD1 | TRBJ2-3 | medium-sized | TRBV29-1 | CSVVLGTGDHF | TGCAGCGTTGTATTAGGGACAGGGGATCATTTT
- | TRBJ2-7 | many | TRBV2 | CASSEGPAGGLYEQYF | TGTGCCAGCAGTGAAGGTCCCGCAGGGGGGCTCTACGAGCAGTACTTC
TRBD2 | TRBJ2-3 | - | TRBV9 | CASSVASGRASDTQYF | TGTGCCAGCAGCGTAGCTAGCGGGAGGGCCTCAGATACGCAGTATTTT
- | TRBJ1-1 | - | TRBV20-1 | CSARGVTANTEAFF | TGCAGTGCTCGAGGGGTAACAGCGAACACTGAAGCTTTCTTT
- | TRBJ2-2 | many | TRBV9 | CASSVVQIPGELFF | TGTGCCAGCAGCGTAGTACAAATTCCCGGGGAGCTGTTTTTT
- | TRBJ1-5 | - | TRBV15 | CATSREGNQPQHF | TGTGCCACCAGCAGGGAGGGGAATCAGCCCCAGCATTTT
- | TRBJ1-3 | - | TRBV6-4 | CASSGTSGSTIYF | TGTGCCAGCAGCGGGACTAGCGGGAGCACCATATATTTT
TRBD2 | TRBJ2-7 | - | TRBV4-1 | CAIRQGLAASEQYF | TGCGCCATCCGACAGGGACTAGCGGCCTCCGAGCAGTACTTC
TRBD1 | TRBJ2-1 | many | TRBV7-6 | CASSYSGTGAYEQFF | TGTGCCAGCAGCTACTCCGGGACAGGGGCCTATGAGCAGTTCTTC